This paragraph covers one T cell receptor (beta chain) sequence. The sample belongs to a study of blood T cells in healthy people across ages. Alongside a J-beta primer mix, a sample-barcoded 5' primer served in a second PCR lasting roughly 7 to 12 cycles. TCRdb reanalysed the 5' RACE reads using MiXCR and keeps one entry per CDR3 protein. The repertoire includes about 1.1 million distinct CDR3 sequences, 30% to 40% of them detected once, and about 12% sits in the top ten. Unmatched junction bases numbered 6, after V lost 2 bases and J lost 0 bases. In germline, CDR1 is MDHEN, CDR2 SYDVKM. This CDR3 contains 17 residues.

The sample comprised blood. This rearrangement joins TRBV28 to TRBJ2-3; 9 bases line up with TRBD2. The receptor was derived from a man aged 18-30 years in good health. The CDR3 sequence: CASSLQRGVSSTDTQYF. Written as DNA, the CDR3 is TGTGCCAGCAGTTTACAGCGGGGGGTCTCTAGCACAGATACGCAGTATTTT.